Listed here are 27 T cell receptor beta chains from one sample, sequenced in a study of T-cell memory formation after mild COVID-19. TCRdb reprocessed the 5' RACE reads with MiXCR, giving one entry per CDR3 protein. Seen here are approximately 490,000 distinct CDR3 sequences, roughly 21% observed once, and the top ten hold under 15%. The sequenced material came from PBMCs or a T cell subset sorted from them (not recorded which). All receptors come from an adult woman who had mild COVID-19 (a few samples of this study predate the infection). Cell type and time point are not known.

In this sample, this clonotype turned up a few times. This sequence joins TRBV19 and TRBJ1-5; no clear D. This CDR3 comprises 15 residues. Deletions cut 3 bases from V and 2 bases from J, with 11 bases between. The germline V gene has CDR1 LNHDA and CDR2 SQIVND (reference sequence). The CDR3 reads CASSIAGGGNQPQHF. The CDR3 nucleotides are TGTGCCAGTAGTATTGCGGGTGGGGGCAATCAGCCCCAGCATTTT.

This clonotype was observed at least ten times. The J gene is TRBJ1-3, the V gene TRBV6-6; D not resolved. The CDR3 spans 12 residues. The germline V and J ends were trimmed by 1 base and 8 bases, with 6 bases remaining between them. Germline V gives CDR1 MNHNY, CDR2 SVGAGI (reference sequence). Here the CDR3 reads CASSYFRDTIYF. CDR3 sequence (DNA): TGTGCCAGCAGTTACTTCCGGGACACCATATATTTT.

The chain has TRBV18 and TRBJ2-1; D is unresolved. Trimming shortened V by 2 bases and J by 10 bases, and 6 bases separated the two germline ends. The CDR3 contains 11 residues. Looked up from germline, CDR1 is KGHSH and CDR2 is LQKENI. CDR3 DNA: TGTGCCAGCTCACCAGGAAGGGAGCAGTTCTTC. It specifies CASSPGREQFF. The full variable domain, rest sourced from reference TRBV18 and TRBJ2-1, is NAGVMQNPRHLVRRRGQEARLRCSPMKGHSHVYWYRQLPEEGLKFMVYLQKENIIDESGMPKERFSAEFPKEGPSILRIQQVVRGDSAAYFCASSPGREQFFGPGTRLTVL.

V usage is TRBV7-2 and J usage is TRBJ2-7, with 11 bases fitting TRBD2. With 4 bases clipped from V and 7 bases from J, the junction kept 9 bases outside the gene matches. CDR1 SGHTA and CDR2 FQGNSA come from the germline V gene. CDR3 length: 15 residues. In DNA, the CDR3 is TGTGCCAGCAGCTACAATAGCGGGAGGGCGGGAGAGCAGTACTTC. Its protein product is CASSYNSGRAGEQYF.

This clonotype has at least ten counts. The chain couples TRBV6-1 to TRBJ2-6; unclear D gene. The CDR3 has 16 amino acids. V lost 4 bases and J 0 bases, leaving 10 bases between the germline ends. Germline V gene sequence: CDR1 MNHNS, CDR2 SASEGT. The CDR3 protein is CASSGSPGSGANVLTF. In DNA form, the CDR3 reads TGTGCCAGCAGTGGTTCCCCCGGCTCTGGGGCCAACGTCCTGACTTTC.

There are many counts of this clonotype. The gene calls are TRBV20-1 and TRBJ2-3, with D possibly matching TRBD2 (5 bases). The V end was cut by 0 bases, the J end by 6 bases, with 10 bases between. The CDR3 length is 13 residues. The germline gives CDR1 DFQATT, CDR2 SNEGSKA (reference sequence). The CDR3 spells CSARETGSDTQYF. The CDR3 DNA is TGCAGTGCTAGAGAGACGGGGTCGGATACGCAGTATTTT.

This clonotype has more than one count but fewer than ten. V usage is TRBV7-8 and J usage is TRBJ1-1; 8 positions match TRBD1. Germline V gene data show CDR1 as SGHVS and CDR2 as FQNEAQ. V lost 0 bases and J lost 12; bases outside the gene matches: 9. This CDR3 is 14 amino acids long. The CDR3 region is CASSLAPDRVVSFF. The CDR3 DNA reads TGTGCCAGCAGCTTAGCACCGGACAGGGTTGTGTCTTTCTTT. Full variable domain (remainder filled in from reference TRBV7-8 and TRBJ1-1): GAGVSQSPRYKVAKRGQDVALRCDPISGHVSLFWYQQALGQGPEFLTYFQNEAQLDKSGLPSDRFFAERPEGSVSTLKIQRTQQEDSAVYLCASSLAPDRVVSFFGQGTRLTVV.

In its sample, this clonotype was seen a few times. The J gene is TRBJ1-1, the V gene TRBV18, with 7 bases fitting TRBD1. The CDR3 runs 15 residues. From germline, CDR1 is KGHSH and CDR2 LQKENI. V shed 3 bases, J shed 3 bases, and the junction held 7 bases outside the gene matches. The CDR3 reads CASSPLDRTDTEAFF. CDR3 nucleotides: TGTGCCAGCTCACCCCTGGACAGGACGGACACTGAAGCTTTCTTT.

This clonotype was seen once. The chain links TRBV7-2 to TRBJ1-2; D call uncertain. The CDR3 is 12 amino acids. Trimming cost V 5 bases and J 8 bases, with 12 bases left between them. Per germline, CDR1 SGHTA and CDR2 FQGNSA. CDR3 in amino acids: CASSTLGSGYTF. The CDR3 region has the DNA TGTGCCAGCAGCACGTTGGGGAGCGGCTACACCTTC.

The chain recombines TRBV6-6 with TRBJ2-1; tentatively, D is TRBD2 (7 bases). Germline V gene sequence: CDR1 MNHNY, CDR2 SVGAGI (reference sequence). CDR3 size: 16 residues. V shed 5 bases and J shed 5 bases, with 19 bases lying between them. The CDR3 spells CASSPWGGPLDNEQFF. The CDR3 DNA reads TGTGCCAGCAGTCCCTGGGGGGGCCCCCTTGACAATGAGCAGTTCTTC.

V and J are TRBV7-3 and TRBJ2-5; tentatively, D is TRBD1 (5 bases). The germline V gene has CDR1 SGHTA and CDR2 FQGTGA. Trimming stripped 3 bases from V and 3 bases from J, with 8 bases between. The CDR3 is 13 residues long. The CDR3 nucleotides are TGTGCCAGCAGCTTCCGCAGGGAAGAGACCCAGTACTTC. It is translated as CASSFRREETQYF.

This chain uses TRBV4-2 with TRBJ2-1; 9 nucleotides line up with TRBD2. Germline V gene data show CDR1 as LGHNA and CDR2 as YNFKEQ. The CDR3 runs to 17 residues. V trimming: 1 base; J trimming: 6 bases; junction bases outside the gene matches: 10. Here the CDR3 DNA reads TGTGCCAGCAGCCAAGTCCATCTAGCGGGGAATTGCAATGAGCAGTTCTTC. The encoded protein is CASSQVHLAGNCNEQFF.

V is TRBV25-1 and J is TRBJ1-5; D remains unclear. CDR3 length: 12 residues. Germline CDR1 and CDR2: MGHDK and SYGVNS. Trimming cost V 4 bases and J 5 bases, with 6 bases left between them. The CDR3 sequence is CASSGSDQPQHF. The CDR3 DNA is TGTGCCAGCAGTGGATCCGATCAGCCCCAGCATTTT.

This clonotype was detected ten times or more. The V and J genes are TRBV7-9 and TRBJ1-1, with a tentative D call TRBD1 (5 bases). Germline CDR1 and CDR2: SEHNR and FQNEAQ (reference sequence). The CDR3 has 12 amino acids. Deletions cut 3 bases from V and 6 bases from J, with 8 bases between. CDR3 amino acids: CASSFQGAEAFF. CDR3 sequence (DNA): TGTGCCAGCAGCTTCCAGGGCGCTGAAGCTTTCTTT.

The table lists this clonotype with a few counts. The chain recombines TRBV29-1 with TRBJ2-5; D might be TRBD1 (5 bases). The CDR3 spans 11 residues. The germline gives CDR1 SQVTM, CDR2 ANQGSEA. Trimming took off 4 bases at V and 5 bases at J, with 8 bases between the two ends. In DNA form, the CDR3 reads TGCAGCGTTGGACAGAAGGAGACCCAGTACTTC. It yields the protein CSVGQKETQYF.

CDR3 sequence: CASTWGSIETQYF. The CDR3 bases are TGTGCCAGCACTTGGGGAAGTATTGAGACCCAGTACTTC. The gene calls are TRBV2 and TRBJ2-5; D not resolved. CDR3 length equals 13 residues. Trimming cost V 7 bases and J 5 bases, with 14 bases left between them. Germline CDR1 reads SNHLY; CDR2 reads FYNNEI.

V usage is TRBV2 and J usage is TRBJ2-1; possibly TRBD2 for D (6 bases). The germline V gene has CDR1 SNHLY and CDR2 FYNNEI. The length of the CDR3 is 16 residues. Trimming removed 8 bases at V and 8 bases at J, with 25 bases between. In DNA, the CDR3 is TGTGCCAGCCTAAACACTGGGGAGGCAATAGGCGATGAGCAGTTCTTC. Its protein product is CASLNTGEAIGDEQFF. Full variable domain (rest looked up from reference TRBV2 and TRBJ2-1): EPEVTQTPSHQVTQMGQEVILRCVPISNHLYFYWYRQILGQKVEFLVSFYNNEISEKSEIFDDQFSVERPDGSNFTLKIRSTKLEDSAMYFCASLNTGEAIGDEQFFGPGTRLTVL.

The rearrangement links TRBV11-3 to TRBJ2-1; 7 nucleotides agree with TRBD2. Germline CDR1 and CDR2: SGHNT and YENEEA. This CDR3 comprises 18 residues. Trimming at V came to 3 bases and at J to 1 base, leaving 12 bases not matched to a gene. The CDR3 reads CASSFPQAREWSYNEQFF. The DNA for the CDR3 is TGTGCCAGCAGCTTCCCCCAAGCGCGGGAGTGGTCCTACAATGAGCAGTTCTTC.

This clonotype was seen a few times. V and J are TRBV18 and TRBJ1-2; 8 positions match TRBD1. The CDR3 contains 14 residues. CDR1 and CDR2 (germline): KGHSH, LQKENI. Trimming cost V 0 bases and J 7 bases; bases outside gene matches: 4. The CDR3 coding sequence is TGTGCCAGCTCACCACCGGACAGGGTGTTTGGCTACACCTTC. Its translation is CASSPPDRVFGYTF.

This sequence joins TRBV12-3 or TRBV12-4 and TRBJ2-3; D might be TRBD1 or TRBD2, each matching 5 bases. The CDR3 is made up of 14 amino acids. Trimming cost V 2 bases and J 8 bases, with 14 bases left between them. CDR3 residues: CASSLTGPGGTQYF. CDR3 nucleotide sequence: TGTGCCAGCAGTTTAACGGGGCCTGGGGGTACGCAGTATTTT.

The V and J genes are TRBV24-1 and TRBJ1-5; D is unclear. Per the germline V gene, CDR1 is KGHDR and CDR2 is SFDVKD. CDR3 length: 16 residues. V gave up 2 bases and J gave up 3 bases, with 13 bases separating them. Here the CDR3 reads CATSDSARTPNQPQHF. The CDR3 nucleotides are TGTGCCACCAGTGATTCTGCCAGGACCCCCAATCAGCCCCAGCATTTT.

This clonotype was recorded a few times. This chain joins TRBV7-9 and TRBJ1-1; 10 bases map to TRBD1. The CDR3 consists of 15 residues. Germline CDR1 reads SEHNR; CDR2 reads FQNEAQ (reference sequence). Trimming removed 5 bases from V and 1 base from J; junction bases left unmatched: 4. The CDR3 spells CASSPGTGANTEAFF. CDR3 nucleotide sequence: TGTGCCAGCAGCCCCGGGACAGGGGCGAACACTGAAGCTTTCTTT.

The CDR3 is CASTESYSHSYNEQFF. Written as DNA, the CDR3 is TGTGCCAGTACCGAGAGCTACTCTCACTCCTACAATGAGCAGTTCTTC. V is TRBV19 and J is TRBJ2-1; D call uncertain. Trimming left V 7 bases short and J 0 bases short, with 16 bases between. The CDR3 totals 16 residues. Germline loops: CDR1 LNHDA, CDR2 SQIVND (reference sequence).

The chain uses TRBV11-2 and TRBJ2-5, with D hard to call. Trimming pared 2 bases from V and 1 base from J, leaving 8 bases between. The CDR3 is 14 residues long. Per the germline V gene, CDR1 is SGHAT and CDR2 is FQNNGV. The CDR3 loop is CASSLWAGQETQYF. The CDR3 nucleotides are TGTGCCAGCAGCTTATGGGCAGGCCAAGAGACCCAGTACTTC.

This chain connects TRBV27 to TRBJ1-5, with D unclear. The CDR3 is made up of 18 amino acids. The germline V and J ends were trimmed by 6 bases and 2 bases, with 23 bases remaining between them. CDR1 is MNHEY and CDR2 is SMNVEV in the germline V gene (reference sequence). The CDR3 sequence is CASSKRGIQSEGNQPQHF. The CDR3 DNA sequence: TGTGCCAGCAGCAAGCGGGGAATTCAGTCTGAGGGCAATCAGCCCCAGCATTTT.

Concerning this clonotype: At one end the junction does not follow the germline gene, possibly because of a read error. The rearrangement joins TRBV7-7 to TRBJ2-5; maybe TRBD2 (5 bases). In germline, CDR1 is SSHAT, CDR2 FNYEAQ (reference sequence). This CDR3 contains 14 residues. The CDR3 DNA is TGTGCTAGCAGCCACGGGTGGGGAGAAGAGACCCAGTACTTC. It specifies CASSHGWGEETQYF.

This clonotype was detected many times. The chain uses TRBV27 and TRBJ2-5; D may be TRBD1 or TRBD2 (5 bases each). The V gene lost 3 bases and the J gene lost 0 bases, with 8 bases spanning the gap. Per the germline V gene, CDR1 is MNHEY and CDR2 is SMNVEV (reference sequence). The CDR3 is 14 amino acids. The CDR3 DNA sequence: TGTGCCAGCAGTTTGTGGGGGTACCAAGAGACCCAGTACTTC. Residues: CASSLWGYQETQYF.